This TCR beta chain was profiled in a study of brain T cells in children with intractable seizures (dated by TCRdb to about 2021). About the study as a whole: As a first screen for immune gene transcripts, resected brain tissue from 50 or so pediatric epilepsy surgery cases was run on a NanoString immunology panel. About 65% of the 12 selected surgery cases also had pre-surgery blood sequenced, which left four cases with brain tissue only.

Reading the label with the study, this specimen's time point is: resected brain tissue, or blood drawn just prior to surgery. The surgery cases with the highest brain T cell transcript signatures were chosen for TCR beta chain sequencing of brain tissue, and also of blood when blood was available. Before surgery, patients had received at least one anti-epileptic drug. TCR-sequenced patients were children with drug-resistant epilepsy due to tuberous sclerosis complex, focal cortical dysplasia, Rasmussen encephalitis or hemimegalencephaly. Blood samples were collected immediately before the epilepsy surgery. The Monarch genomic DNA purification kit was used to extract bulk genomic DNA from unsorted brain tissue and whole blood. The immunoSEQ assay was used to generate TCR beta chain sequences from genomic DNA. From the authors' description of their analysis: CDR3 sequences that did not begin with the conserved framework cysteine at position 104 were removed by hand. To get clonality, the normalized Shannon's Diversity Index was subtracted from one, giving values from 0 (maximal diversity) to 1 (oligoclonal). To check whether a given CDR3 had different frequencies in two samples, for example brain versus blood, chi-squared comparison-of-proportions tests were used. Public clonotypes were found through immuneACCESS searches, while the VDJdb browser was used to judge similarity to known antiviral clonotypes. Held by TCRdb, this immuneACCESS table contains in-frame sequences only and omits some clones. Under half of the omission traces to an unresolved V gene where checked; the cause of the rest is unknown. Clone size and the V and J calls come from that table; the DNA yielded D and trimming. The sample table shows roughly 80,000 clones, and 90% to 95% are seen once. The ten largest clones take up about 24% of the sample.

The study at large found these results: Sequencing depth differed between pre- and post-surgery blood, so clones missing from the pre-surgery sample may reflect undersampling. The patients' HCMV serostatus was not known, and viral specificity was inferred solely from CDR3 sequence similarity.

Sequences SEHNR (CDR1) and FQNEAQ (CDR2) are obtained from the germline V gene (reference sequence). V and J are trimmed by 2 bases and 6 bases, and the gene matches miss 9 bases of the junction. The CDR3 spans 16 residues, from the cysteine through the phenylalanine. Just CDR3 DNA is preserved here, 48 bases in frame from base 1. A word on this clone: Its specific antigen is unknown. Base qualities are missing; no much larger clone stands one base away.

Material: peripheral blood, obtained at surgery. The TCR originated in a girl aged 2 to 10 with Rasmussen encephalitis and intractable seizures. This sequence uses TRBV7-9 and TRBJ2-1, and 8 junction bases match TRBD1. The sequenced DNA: TGTGCCAGCAGCTTACCCGGGACAGGAGGAGGCAATGAGCAGTTCTTC. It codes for CASSLPGTGGGNEQFF.